Listed below are T cell receptor beta chains from one sample, sequenced in a study of T cells after posttransplantation cyclophosphamide. Clones were sequenced by immunoSEQ multiplex PCR, and TCRdb holds only the in-frame ones, with some missing. The sample was found to contain about 5,400 clones, and every one recurs. The sequencing here drew on PBMCs, taken after allogeneic stem cell transplant with posttransplant cyclophosphamide. The receptor source for this set is a female patient aged 25-40 years who received an allogeneic stem cell transplant from an unrelated donor, was CMV-positive, and had acute and chronic GVHD. The graft donor may have given rise to some T cells. Both conserved end residues are part of each CDR3. A D gene is named only where the DNA matches it firmly. Expanded clones are given a class, and other clones once, few, many or no size at all.

v_gene	len	j_gene	abundance	d_gene	CDR3aa	CDR3nt
TRBV7-9	15	TRBJ2-1	many	TRBD2	CASSLAAGGYNEQFF	TGTGCCAGCAGCTTAGCAGCGGGAGGCTACAATGAGCAGTTCTTC
TRBV9	18	TRBJ2-2	many	-	CASSTRVEGIVDTGELFF	TGTGCCAGCAGCACCCGGGTTGAGGGAATCGTGGACACCGGGGAGCTGTTTTTT
TRBV5-1	15	TRBJ2-5	many	-	CASSRDRRVGQTQYF	TGCGCCAGCAGCCGAGACAGGCGAGTGGGGCAGACCCAGTACTTC
TRBV5-4	16	TRBJ2-5	many	TRBD2	CASSFPSGRDGETQYF	TGTGCCAGCAGCTTCCCTAGCGGGAGGGATGGAGAGACCCAGTACTTC
TRBV5-1	15	TRBJ2-3	medium-sized	TRBD2	CASSLGLAGTDTQYF	TGCGCCAGCAGCCTGGGACTAGCGGGCACAGATACGCAGTATTTT
TRBV7-2	18	TRBJ2-1	many	-	CASSLESARLSSYNEQFF	TGTGCCAGCAGCTTAGAATCGGCTCGACTTAGCTCCTACAATGAGCAGTTCTTC
TRBV27	14	TRBJ2-7	many	TRBD1	CASIGTGQSYEQYF	TGTGCCAGTATCGGGACAGGGCAGTCGTACGAGCAGTACTTC
TRBV5-8	16	TRBJ2-5	many	TRBD1	CASSFGQGLMGETQYF	TGTGCCAGCAGCTTCGGACAGGGGCTTATGGGGGAGACCCAGTACTTC
TRBV5-1	13	TRBJ2-7	many	-	CASSPPRVEEQYF	TGCGCCAGCAGCCCCCCCAGGGTAGAGGAGCAGTACTTC
TRBV7-6	18	TRBJ1-6	-	TRBD1	CASSFVGQGGSYNSPLHF	TGTGCCAGCAGCTTTGTGGGACAGGGAGGCTCCTATAATTCACCCCTCCACTTT
TRBV10-3	13	TRBJ1-2	many	-	CASRQDLAYGYTF	TGTGCCTCGCGACAGGACCTCGCCTATGGCTACACCTTC
TRBV4-3	15	TRBJ2-3	many	TRBD2	CASSPLAGGSDTQYF	TGCGCCAGCAGTCCACTAGCGGGAGGATCAGATACGCAGTATTTT
TRBV9	15	TRBJ1-1	many	-	CASSPRLGSGTEAFF	TGTGCCAGCAGCCCCAGGCTGGGGTCAGGGACTGAAGCTTTCTTT
TRBV6-4	15	TRBJ2-1	many	TRBD2	CASSELTGGPSEQFF	TGTGCCAGCAGTGAGCTAACGGGAGGGCCGAGTGAGCAGTTCTTC
TRBV7-6	12	TRBJ2-7	many	-	CASSSQGLEQYF	TGTGCCAGCAGCTCCCAGGGTCTCGAGCAGTACTTC
TRBV6-6	16	TRBJ1-1	many	TRBD1	CASSPARGSTNTEAFF	TGTGCCAGCAGCCCCGCCAGGGGGTCCACGAACACTGAAGCTTTCTTT
TRBV6-6	16	TRBJ2-7	few	-	CASTKLGQSFPYEQYF	TGTGCCAGCACTAAACTCGGACAGTCCTTTCCCTACGAGCAGTACTTC
TRBV5-4	13	TRBJ2-5	many	-	CASSLPLQETQYF	TGTGCCAGCAGCTTGCCACTCCAAGAGACCCAGTACTTC
TRBV18	12	TRBJ2-3	many	-	CASSPSTDTQYF	TGTGCCAGCTCTCCTAGCACAGATACGCAGTATTTT
TRBV29-1	15	TRBJ1-2	many	-	CSVDEQGRGNYGYTF	TGCAGCGTTGATGAACAGGGTAGAGGGAACTATGGCTACACCTTC
TRBV19	14	TRBJ2-7	many	TRBD1	CATMRDRGSYEQYF	TGTGCCACCATGAGGGACAGGGGTTCCTACGAGCAGTACTTC
TRBV18	14	TRBJ2-5	many	-	CASSQGTPKETQYF	TGTGCCAGCTCACAAGGGACACCAAAGGAGACCCAGTACTTC
TRBV27	15	TRBJ2-7	many	TRBD2	CASSVDGRALFQQYF	TGTGCCAGCAGCGTCGACGGGAGGGCCCTTTTTCAGCAGTACTTC
TRBV29-1	13	TRBJ2-7	many	TRBD2	CSVEQRESYEQYF	TGCAGCGTTGAACAGCGGGAGTCCTACGAGCAGTACTTC
TRBV7-9	15	TRBJ1-1	many	TRBD1	CASSPTGGWSTEAFF	TGTGCCAGCAGTCCTACAGGGGGCTGGAGCACTGAAGCTTTCTTT
TRBV6-5	13	TRBJ2-7	many	TRBD1	CASSTGTAGEQYF	TGTGCCAGCAGCACCGGGACAGCCGGCGAGCAGTACTTC